This TCR beta chain originates from a study of T cells in Graves' hyperthyroidism and ophthalmopathy. Regarding the study as a whole: Stable hyperthyroidism was told apart from ophthalmopathy by a model built on 13 V-J features. The blood repertoire included most of the expanded thyroid clonotypes above 0.001.

Hyperthyroidism of Graves' type that showed no ophthalmopathy progression within 18 months was stable. Criteria for exclusion of patients were uncontrolled infection, other autoimmune disease, pregnancy or lactation. V was clipped by 4 bases and J by 5 bases, with 9 bases between them. The CDR3 is made up of 13 amino acids. Amplified regions were TCR beta CDR3 sequences from RNA transcripts. TCR CDR3 regions were first amplified by RT-PCR with HTBI primers. TCRdb ran MiXCR on the multiplex PCR reads and lists one entry per CDR3 protein. Of about 700,000 distinct CDR3 sequences in the sample, 11% to 15% were seen once. This clonotype was observed at least ten times. Its specificity is not known.

The genes are TRBV12-3 or TRBV12-4 and TRBJ2-1, with D tentatively TRBD2 (6 bases). Sequenced material: blood. The sequence was obtained from a woman between 18 and 29 years old with Graves' hyperthyroidism. The CDR3 region has the DNA TGTGCCAGCAGTTATTTAGCGGACAATGAGCAGTTCTTC. This codes for CASSYLADNEQFF.